These 19 T cell receptor beta chains share one sample of origin, sequenced in a study of blood T cell repertoires in COVID-19. Sequenced by immunoSEQ multiplex PCR; TCRdb stores in-frame clones only, minus some. The sample has around 300,000 clones, 65% to 90% seen once; the top ten hold about an eighth. The sequenced sample was peripheral blood. These receptors all stem from a human donor in a cohort sampled during active COVID-19.

The rearrangement links TRBV4-1 to TRBJ2-3, with 13 bases identical to TRBD2. CDR1 is MGHRA, CDR2 YSYEKL, per germline. CDR3 length equals 16 residues. V gave up 2 bases and J gave up 6 bases; unmatched junction bases: 5. The CDR3 reads CASSQPGLAGADTQYF. CDR3 DNA: TGCGCCAGCAGCCAACCCGGACTAGCGGGAGCTGATACGCAGTATTTT.

The J gene is TRBJ2-1, the V gene TRBV24-1; 7 bases line up with TRBD1. From germline, CDR1 is KGHDR and CDR2 SFDVKD. Trimming took 3 bases from V and 7 from J; bases not matched to a gene: 5. The CDR3 contains 14 residues. The CDR3 sequence is CATSDTTGKNEQFF. In nucleotides, the CDR3 is TGTGCCACCAGTGATACGACAGGGAAAAATGAGCAGTTCTTC.

This chain connects TRBV7-8 to TRBJ2-7; weak D call: TRBD2 (5 bases). This CDR3 has 13 residues. V lost 5 bases to trimming and J lost 5 bases, with 13 bases between them. Germline lookup yields CDR1 SGHVS and CDR2 FQNEAQ. CDR3 loop: CASSPSGYHEQYF. The CDR3 nucleotides read TGTGCCAGCAGCCCATCGGGGTACCACGAGCAGTACTTC.

The V gene is TRBV28, the J gene TRBJ2-2; the match to TRBD2 covers 9 bases. The ends lost 6 bases at V and 1 base at J; junction bases unmatched: 3. Germline V gene data show CDR1 as MDHEN and CDR2 as SYDVKM. This CDR3 is built from 15 residues. The DNA of the CDR3 is TGTGCCAGCAGCTTAGCGGGAGTGAACACCGGGGAGCTGTTTTTT. Translation: CASSLAGVNTGELFF.

This chain links TRBV2 with TRBJ1-2; TRBD1 aligns across 7 bases. Germline values: CDR1 SNHLY, CDR2 FYNNEI. The CDR3 is made up of 14 amino acids. V dropped 6 bases and J dropped 4; count of bases not matched to a gene: 8. The CDR3 bases are TGTGCCAGCAGGGAGGGACAGAGCCTCTATGGCTACACCTTC. This encodes CASREGQSLYGYTF.

This chain joins TRBV6-6 and TRBJ1-5, with D perhaps TRBD1 (6 bases). V shed 6 bases and J shed 7 bases, with 16 bases lying between them. Germline values: CDR1 MNHNY, CDR2 SVGAGI (reference sequence). This CDR3 has 14 residues. The DNA for the CDR3 is TGTGCCAGCAGCTTAGGGGGAGTCCGGCAGCCCCAGCATTTT. Translation gives CASSLGGVRQPQHF.

The chain uses TRBV7-3 and TRBJ2-1; 7 bases are a match to TRBD2. This CDR3 is 13 amino acids long. Germline trimming cut 8 bases from V and 2 bases from J; bases unmatched to any gene: 3. Per germline, CDR1 SGHTA and CDR2 FQGTGA. Here the CDR3 reads CASGRGAYNEQFF. CDR3 bases: TGTGCCAGCGGGAGGGGCGCCTACAATGAGCAGTTCTTC.

The chain couples TRBV5-6 to TRBJ2-1; perhaps TRBD2 as D (5 bases). CDR1 and CDR2 (germline): SGHDT, YYEEEE. V shed 2 bases and J shed 8 bases, with 17 bases lying between them. The CDR3 runs to 15 residues. The CDR3 sequence: CASSLRGGVIDEQFF. The CDR3 region has the DNA TGTGCCAGCAGCTTACGCGGAGGAGTGATTGATGAGCAGTTCTTC.

The J gene is TRBJ2-7, the V gene TRBV10-3; D is ambiguous. Trimming left V 6 bases short and J 3 bases short, with 6 bases between. The germline CDR1 and CDR2 sequences are ENHRY and SYGVKD. This CDR3 has 11 amino acids. The chain's CDR3 is CAISSIYEQYF. In DNA form, the CDR3 reads TGTGCCATCAGCAGTATCTACGAGCAGTACTTC.

V usage is TRBV11-3 and J usage is TRBJ2-1; 10 nucleotides line up with TRBD2. Looked up from germline, CDR1 is SGHNT and CDR2 is YENEEA. This CDR3 is 18 amino acids long. With V trimmed by 1 base and J by 2 bases, 8 bases remained unmatched. The CDR3 DNA reads TGTGCCAGCAGCTTAGCCCCGCTAGCGGGGGCCCCCTACAATGAGCAGTTCTTC. Protein: CASSLAPLAGAPYNEQFF.

The chain carries TRBV5-1 and TRBJ1-2; 8 bases are shared with TRBD1. Germline V gene sequence: CDR1 SGHRS, CDR2 YFSETQ. This CDR3 comprises 15 residues. Losses at the gene ends were 2 bases for V and 4 bases for J; bases not matched to a gene: 7. In DNA form, the CDR3 reads TGCGCCAGCAGCTTTTCGCAGGGGGCTTTCTATGGCTACACCTTC. It translates to CASSFSQGAFYGYTF.

The chain links TRBV5-4 to TRBJ2-5, with 7 bases matching TRBD1. Looked up from germline, CDR1 is SGHNT and CDR2 is YYREEE (reference sequence). CDR3 length: 15 residues. Losses at the gene ends were 4 bases for V and 5 bases for J; bases not matched to a gene: 11. CDR3 nucleotide sequence: TGTGCCAGCAGCCCCCGGACAGGATCAGCGGAGACCCAGTACTTC. It encodes CASSPRTGSAETQYF.

This chain connects TRBV20-1 to TRBJ2-7; D not resolved. V lost 2 bases and J 4 bases, leaving 6 bases between the germline ends. From germline, CDR1 is DFQATT and CDR2 SNEGSKA (reference sequence). The CDR3 contains 11 residues. The CDR3 sequence is CSARRGYEQYF. The CDR3 region has the DNA TGCAGTGCTAGACGAGGTTACGAGCAGTACTTC.

This sequence joins TRBV10-3 and TRBJ2-7, with D possibly being TRBD1 (5 bases). The CDR3 has 15 amino acids. The V gene lost 2 bases and the J gene lost 3 bases, with 14 bases spanning the gap. Germline V lookup: CDR1 ENHRY, CDR2 SYGVKD. CDR3 in DNA: TGTGCCATCAGTGAGGGCAGGGAAAACGGCTACGAGCAGTACTTC. Protein product: CAISEGRENGYEQYF.

This clone was seen a handful of times. The chain combines TRBV28 with TRBJ2-7; 9 bases match TRBD2. In germline, CDR1 is MDHEN, CDR2 SYDVKM. V shed 8 bases, J shed 1 base, and the junction held 3 bases outside the gene matches. This CDR3 spans 13 amino acids. The CDR3 here is CASVLAGSYEQYF. The CDR3 DNA follows: TGTGCCAGCGTCCTAGCGGGATCCTACGAGCAGTACTTC.

This clone is a singleton in its sample. The V gene is TRBV12-3 or TRBV12-4, the J gene TRBJ1-2, with D perhaps TRBD1 (5 bases). The CDR3 loop spans 12 amino acids. V dropped 4 bases and J dropped 9 bases, with 12 bases sitting between them. The DNA of the CDR3 is TGTGCCAGCAGTTCAGGGTCGCTCCGCTACACCTTC. Residues: CASSSGSLRYTF.

The chain combines TRBV28 with TRBJ1-1, with D possibly TRBD1 on 5 matching bases. Germline CDR1 reads MDHEN; CDR2 reads SYDVKM. Trimming shortened V by 6 bases and J by 1 base, and 12 bases separated the two germline ends. This CDR3 comprises 14 residues. The CDR3 loop reads CASRGRVWNTEAFF. The CDR3 coding sequence is TGTGCCAGCAGGGGCAGGGTTTGGAACACTGAAGCTTTCTTT. The full variable domain, completed using reference TRBV28 and TRBJ1-1, is DVKVTQSSRYLVKRTGEKVFLECVQDMDHENMFWYRQDPGLGLRLIYFSYDVKMKEKGDIPEGYSVSREKKERFSLILESASTNQTSMYLCASRGRVWNTEAFFGQGTRLTVV.

The chain combines TRBV3-1 (or the pseudogene TRBV3-2) with TRBJ2-1; 9 bases are a match to TRBD2. V lost 1 base to trimming and J lost 9 bases; unmatched junction nucleotides: 7. Germline lookup yields CDR1 LGHDT and CDR2 YNNKEL (reference sequence). CDR3 length: 15 amino acids. CDR3 DNA: TGTGCCAGCAGCCAAGGAGGCGGGAGGGCCAGTGAGCAGTTCTTC. This codes for CASSQGGGRASEQFF.

The J gene is TRBJ1-1, the V gene TRBV27; the D is unclear. Germline CDR1 reads MNHEY; CDR2 reads SMNVEV (reference sequence). Trimming removed 7 bases from V and 3 bases from J, with 15 bases in between. This CDR3 spans 14 amino acids. The CDR3 nucleotides are TGTGCCAGCAACCACGGGAGGAGGGACACTGAAGCTTTCTTT. It codes for CASNHGRRDTEAFF.